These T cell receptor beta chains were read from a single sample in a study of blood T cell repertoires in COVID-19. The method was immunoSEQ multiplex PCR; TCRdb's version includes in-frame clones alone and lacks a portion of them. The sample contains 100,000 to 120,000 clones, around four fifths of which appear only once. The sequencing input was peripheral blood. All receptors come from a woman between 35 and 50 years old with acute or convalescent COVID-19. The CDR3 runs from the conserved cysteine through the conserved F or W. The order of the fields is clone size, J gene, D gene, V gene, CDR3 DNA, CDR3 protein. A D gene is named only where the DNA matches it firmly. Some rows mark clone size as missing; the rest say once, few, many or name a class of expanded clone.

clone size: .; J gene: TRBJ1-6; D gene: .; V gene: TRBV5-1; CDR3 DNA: TGCGCCAGCAGCTTGGGTAGCTCCTATAATTCACCCCTCCACTTT; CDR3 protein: CASSLGSSYNSPLHF
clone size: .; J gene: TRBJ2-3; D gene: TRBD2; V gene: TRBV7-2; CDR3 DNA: TGTGCCAGCAGCCATCAAGGGGAGGGGCGTGCAGATACGCAGTATTTT; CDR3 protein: CASSHQGEGRADTQYF
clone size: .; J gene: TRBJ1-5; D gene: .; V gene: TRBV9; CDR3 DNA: TGTGCCAGCAGACCAACAGGGATTAGCAATCAGCCCCAGCATTTT; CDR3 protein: CASRPTGISNQPQHF
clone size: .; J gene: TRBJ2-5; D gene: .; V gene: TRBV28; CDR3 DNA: TGTGCCAGCAGCGAGAGGCAAGAGACCCAGTACTTC; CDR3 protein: CASSERQETQYF
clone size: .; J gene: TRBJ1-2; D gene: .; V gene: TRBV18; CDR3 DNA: TGTGCCAGCTCACCGGGCCCATATGGCTACACCTTC; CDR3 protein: CASSPGPYGYTF
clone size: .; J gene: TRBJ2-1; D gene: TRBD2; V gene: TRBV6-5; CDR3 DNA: TGTGCCAGCAGTTTTAGCGGGGGGGCCCACAATGAGCAGTTCTTC; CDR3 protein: CASSFSGGAHNEQFF
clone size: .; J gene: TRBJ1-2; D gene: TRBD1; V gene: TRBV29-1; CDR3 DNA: TGCAGCGCCCAGACAGGGTCCTATGGCTACACCTTC; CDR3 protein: CSAQTGSYGYTF
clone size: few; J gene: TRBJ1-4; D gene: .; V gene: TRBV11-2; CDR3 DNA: TGTGCCAGCAGCTTGGGGGCGGCAACTAATGAAAAACTGTTTTTT; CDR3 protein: CASSLGAATNEKLFF
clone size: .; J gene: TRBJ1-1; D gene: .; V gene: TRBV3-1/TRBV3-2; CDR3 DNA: TGTGCCAGCAGCGCAAGATACAGGAGCTCAGCTTTCTTT; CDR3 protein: CASSARYRSSAFF
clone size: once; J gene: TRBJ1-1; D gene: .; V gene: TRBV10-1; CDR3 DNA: TGCGCCAGCAGTGAGTCTCATACGGGGATCAACACTGAAGCTTTCTTT; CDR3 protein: CASSESHTGINTEAFF
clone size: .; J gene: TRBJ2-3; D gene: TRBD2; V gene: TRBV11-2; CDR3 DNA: TGTGCCAGCAGCTCCTCCAGGGAGGGTACGCAGTATTTT; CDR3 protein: CASSSSREGTQYF
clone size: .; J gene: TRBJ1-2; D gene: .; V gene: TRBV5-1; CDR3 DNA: TGCGCCAGCAGCTTGGGGTCGGTTAACTATGGCTACACCTTC; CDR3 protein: CASSLGSVNYGYTF
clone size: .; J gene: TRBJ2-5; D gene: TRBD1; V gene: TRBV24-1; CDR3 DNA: TGTGCCACCAGTGATCGCAGGGGGCTCAAGTACTTC; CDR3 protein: CATSDRRGLKYF
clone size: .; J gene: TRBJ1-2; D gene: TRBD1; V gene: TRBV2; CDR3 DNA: TGTGCCAGCAGCTTCGGGACAGAAAGATCCTATGGCTACACCTTC; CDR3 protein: CASSFGTERSYGYTF